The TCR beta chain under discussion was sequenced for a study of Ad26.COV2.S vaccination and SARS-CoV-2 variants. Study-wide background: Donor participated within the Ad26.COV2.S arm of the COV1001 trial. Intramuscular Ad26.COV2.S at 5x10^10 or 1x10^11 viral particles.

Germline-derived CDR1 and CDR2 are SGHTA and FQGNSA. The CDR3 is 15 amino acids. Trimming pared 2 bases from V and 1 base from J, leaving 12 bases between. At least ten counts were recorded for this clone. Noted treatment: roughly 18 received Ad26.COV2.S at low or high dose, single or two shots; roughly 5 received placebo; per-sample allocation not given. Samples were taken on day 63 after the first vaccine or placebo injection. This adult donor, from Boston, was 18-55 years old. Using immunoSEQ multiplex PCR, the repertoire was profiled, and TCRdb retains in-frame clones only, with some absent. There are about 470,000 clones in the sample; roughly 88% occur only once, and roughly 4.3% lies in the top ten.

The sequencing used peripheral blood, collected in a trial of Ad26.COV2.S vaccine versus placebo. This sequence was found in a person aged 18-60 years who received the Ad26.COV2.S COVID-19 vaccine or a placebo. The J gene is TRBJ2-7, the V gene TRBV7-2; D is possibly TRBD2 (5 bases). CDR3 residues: CASSLFGRGSYEQYF. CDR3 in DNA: TGTGCCAGCAGCTTATTTGGCAGAGGGTCCTACGAGCAGTACTTC.